This entry describes one T cell receptor beta chain. The data stem from a study of T cells in Graves' hyperthyroidism and ophthalmopathy. The CDR3 sequence is 13 residues long. V shed 4 bases and J shed 8 bases, with 13 bases lying between them. The germline gives CDR1 MNHEY, CDR2 SVGAGI. TCR beta CDR3 regions were amplified from RNA. First-round RT-PCR targeting the TCR CDR3 was performed with the HTBI primer set. Each CDR3 protein is one row after TCRdb ran MiXCR on the multiplex PCR reads. Of hundreds of thousands of distinct CDR3 sequences in the sample, approximately 24% were seen once. The sample was blood. The genes are TRBV6-5 and TRBJ2-3; perhaps TRBD1 as D (6 bases). This sequence originates from a woman between 25 and 40 years old with Graves' ophthalmopathy. CDR3 in DNA: TGTGCCAGCAGTTCCACACTACAGGGTACGCAGTATTTT. It codes for CASSSTLQGTQYF.